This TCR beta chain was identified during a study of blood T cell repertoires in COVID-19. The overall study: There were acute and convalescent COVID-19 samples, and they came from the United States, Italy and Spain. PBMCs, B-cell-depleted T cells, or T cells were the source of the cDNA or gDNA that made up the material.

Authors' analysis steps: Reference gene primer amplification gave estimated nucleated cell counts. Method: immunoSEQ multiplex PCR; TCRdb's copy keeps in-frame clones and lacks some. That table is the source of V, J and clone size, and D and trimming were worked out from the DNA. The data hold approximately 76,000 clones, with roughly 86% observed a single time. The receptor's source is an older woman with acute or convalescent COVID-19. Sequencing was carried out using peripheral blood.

Written as DNA, the CDR3 is TGTGCCAGCAGTTCGGGACACCCTAATGAGCAGTTCTTC. It encodes CASSSGHPNEQFF. The gene calls are TRBV27 and TRBJ2-1, with D maybe TRBD1 (6 bases). This CDR3 spans 13 amino acids. The V gene's germline CDR1 is MNHEY and CDR2 SMNVEV (reference sequence). The ends were cut back, 4 bases at V and 7 bases at J, with 11 bases in the middle.